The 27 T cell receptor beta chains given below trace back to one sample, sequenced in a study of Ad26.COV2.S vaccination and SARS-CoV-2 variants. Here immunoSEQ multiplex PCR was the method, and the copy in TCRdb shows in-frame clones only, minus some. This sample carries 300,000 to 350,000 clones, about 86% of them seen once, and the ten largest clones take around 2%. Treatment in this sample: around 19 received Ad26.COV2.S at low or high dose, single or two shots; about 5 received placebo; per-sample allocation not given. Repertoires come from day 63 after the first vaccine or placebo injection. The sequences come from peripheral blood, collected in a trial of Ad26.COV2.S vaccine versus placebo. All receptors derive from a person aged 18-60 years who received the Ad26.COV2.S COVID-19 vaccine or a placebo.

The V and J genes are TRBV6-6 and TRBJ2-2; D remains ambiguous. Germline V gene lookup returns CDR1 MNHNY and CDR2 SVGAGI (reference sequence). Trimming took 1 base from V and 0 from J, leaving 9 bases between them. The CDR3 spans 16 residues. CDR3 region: CASSYLRTTNTGELFF. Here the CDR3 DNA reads TGTGCCAGCAGTTACTTACGCACTACGAACACCGGGGAGCTGTTTTTT.

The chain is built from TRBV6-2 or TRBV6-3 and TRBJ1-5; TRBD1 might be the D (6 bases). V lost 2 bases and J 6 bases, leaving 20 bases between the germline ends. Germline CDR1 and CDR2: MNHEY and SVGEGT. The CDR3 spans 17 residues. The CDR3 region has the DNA TGTGCCAGCAGTTACGCCGCGGCCTCAGGGGCAGGTCAGCCCCAGCATTTT. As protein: CASSYAAASGAGQPQHF.

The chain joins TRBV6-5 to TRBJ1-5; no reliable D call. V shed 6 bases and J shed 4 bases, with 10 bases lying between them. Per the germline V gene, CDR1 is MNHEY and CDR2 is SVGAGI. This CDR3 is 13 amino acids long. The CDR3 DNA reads TGTGCCAGCAGAAGGGAGGAGAATCAGCCCCAGCATTTT. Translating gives CASRREENQPQHF.

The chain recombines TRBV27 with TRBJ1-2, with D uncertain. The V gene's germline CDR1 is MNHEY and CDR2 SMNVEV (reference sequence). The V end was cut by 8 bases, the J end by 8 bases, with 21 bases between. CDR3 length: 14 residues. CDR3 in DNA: TGTGCCAGCTCCTTGGGCGGGTCTGCGGGGGGCTACACCTTC. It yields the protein CASSLGGSAGGYTF.

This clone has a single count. The CDR3 DNA follows: TGTGCCAGCAGCGTAGCTTCCCAAGAGACCCAGTACTTC. It specifies CASSVASQETQYF. V and J are TRBV9 and TRBJ2-5; no clear D. The V gene's germline CDR1 is SGDLS and CDR2 YYNGEE. CDR3 length equals 13 residues. The germline V and J ends were trimmed by 0 bases and 1 base, with 4 bases remaining between them.

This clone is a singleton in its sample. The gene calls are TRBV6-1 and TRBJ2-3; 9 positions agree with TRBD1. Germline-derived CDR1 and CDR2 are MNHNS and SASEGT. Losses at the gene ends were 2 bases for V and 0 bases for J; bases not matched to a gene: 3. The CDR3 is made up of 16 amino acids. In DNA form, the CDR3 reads TGTGCCAGCAGTGAAAGCGGGACAGGGAGCACAGATACGCAGTATTTT. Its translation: CASSESGTGSTDTQYF.

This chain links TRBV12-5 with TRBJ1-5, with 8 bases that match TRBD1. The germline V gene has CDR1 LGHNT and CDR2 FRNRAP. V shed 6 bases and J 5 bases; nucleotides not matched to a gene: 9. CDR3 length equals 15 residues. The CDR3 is CASGIVTGEHQPQHF. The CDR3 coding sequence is TGTGCTAGTGGGATTGTGACAGGGGAGCATCAGCCCCAGCATTTT. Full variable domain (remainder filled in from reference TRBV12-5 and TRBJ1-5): DARVTQTPRHKVTEMGQEVTMRCQPILGHNTVFWYRQTMMQGLELLAYFRNRAPLDDSGMPKDRFSAEMPDATLATLKIQPSEPRDSAVYFCASGIVTGEHQPQHFGDGTRLSIL.

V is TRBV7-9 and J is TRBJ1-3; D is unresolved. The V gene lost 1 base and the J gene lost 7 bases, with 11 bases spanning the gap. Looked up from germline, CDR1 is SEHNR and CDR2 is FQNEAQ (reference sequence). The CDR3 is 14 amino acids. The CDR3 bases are TGTGCCAGCAGCTTAGTTGGGTATCGGAACACCATATATTTT. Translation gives CASSLVGYRNTIYF.

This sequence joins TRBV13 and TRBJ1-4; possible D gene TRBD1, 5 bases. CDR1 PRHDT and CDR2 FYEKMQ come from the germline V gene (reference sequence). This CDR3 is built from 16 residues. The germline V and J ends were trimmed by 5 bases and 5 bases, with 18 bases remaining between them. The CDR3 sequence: CASSVRSGGGNEKLFF. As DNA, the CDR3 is TGTGCCAGCAGCGTCAGATCGGGGGGAGGGAATGAAAAACTGTTTTTT.

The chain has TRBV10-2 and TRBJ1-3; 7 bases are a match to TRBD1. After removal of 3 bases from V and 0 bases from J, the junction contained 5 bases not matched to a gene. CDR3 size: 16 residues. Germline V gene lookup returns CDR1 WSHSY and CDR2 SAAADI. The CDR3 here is CASSDSGQISGNTIYF. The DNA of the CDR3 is TGCGCCAGCAGTGACTCGGGACAGATCTCTGGAAACACCATATATTTT.

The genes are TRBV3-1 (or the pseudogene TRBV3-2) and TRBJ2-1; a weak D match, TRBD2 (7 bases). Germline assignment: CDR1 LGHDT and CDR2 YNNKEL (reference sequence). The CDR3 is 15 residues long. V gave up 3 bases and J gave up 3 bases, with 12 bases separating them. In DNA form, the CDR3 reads TGTGCCAGCAGCCAGGGGGGGGCCAACTACAATGAGCAGTTCTTC. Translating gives CASSQGGANYNEQFF.

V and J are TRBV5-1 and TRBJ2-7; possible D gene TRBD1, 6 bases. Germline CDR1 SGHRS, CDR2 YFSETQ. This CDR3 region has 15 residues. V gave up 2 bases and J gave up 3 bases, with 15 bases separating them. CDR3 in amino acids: CASSLQGGTIYEQYF. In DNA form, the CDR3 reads TGCGCCAGCAGCTTACAGGGCGGAACGATCTACGAGCAGTACTTC.

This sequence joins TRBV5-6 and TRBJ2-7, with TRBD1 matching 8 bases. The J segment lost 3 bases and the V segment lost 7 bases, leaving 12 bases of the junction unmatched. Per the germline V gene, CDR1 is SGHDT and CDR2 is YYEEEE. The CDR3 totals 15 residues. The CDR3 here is CASHLNGQGRYEQYF. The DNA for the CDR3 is TGTGCCAGCCACTTGAACGGACAGGGCCGCTACGAGCAGTACTTC.

CDR3 residues: CASSLGAGGKTEAFF. CDR3 sequence (DNA): TGTGCCAGCAGCTTGGGCGCAGGGGGAAAAACTGAAGCTTTCTTT. This chain joins TRBV5-8 and TRBJ1-1; TRBD1 agrees at 7 bases. The CDR3 runs to 15 residues. V shed 0 bases and J 5 bases; nucleotides not matched to a gene: 7. The germline V gene encodes CDR1 SGHTS and CDR2 YDEGEE. Based on the CDR3 plus reference TRBV5-8 and TRBJ1-1, the full variable domain is EAGVTQSPTHLIKTRGQQATLRCSPISGHTSVYWYQQALGLGLQFLLWYDEGEERNRGNFPPRFSGRQFPNYSSELNVNALELEDSALYLCASSLGAGGKTEAFFGQGTRLTVV.

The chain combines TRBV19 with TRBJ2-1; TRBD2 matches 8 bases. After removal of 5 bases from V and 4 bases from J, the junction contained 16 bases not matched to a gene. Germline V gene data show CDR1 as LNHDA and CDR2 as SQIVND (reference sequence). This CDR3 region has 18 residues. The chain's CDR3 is CASSLASGGGPQYNEQFF. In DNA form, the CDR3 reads TGTGCCAGTAGTCTCGCGAGCGGCGGGGGGCCCCAATACAATGAGCAGTTCTTC. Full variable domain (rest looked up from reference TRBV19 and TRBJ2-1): DGGITQSPKYLFRKEGQNVTLSCEQNLNHDAMYWYRQDPGQGLRLIYYSQIVNDFQKGDIAEGYSVSREKKESFPLTVTSAQKNPTAFYLCASSLASGGGPQYNEQFFGPGTRLTVL.

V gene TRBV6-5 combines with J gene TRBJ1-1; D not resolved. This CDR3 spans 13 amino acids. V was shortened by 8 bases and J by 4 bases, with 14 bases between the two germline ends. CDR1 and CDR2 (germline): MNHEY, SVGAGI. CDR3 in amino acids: CASQREGRTEAFF. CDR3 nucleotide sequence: TGTGCCAGCCAAAGGGAAGGTCGCACTGAAGCTTTCTTT.

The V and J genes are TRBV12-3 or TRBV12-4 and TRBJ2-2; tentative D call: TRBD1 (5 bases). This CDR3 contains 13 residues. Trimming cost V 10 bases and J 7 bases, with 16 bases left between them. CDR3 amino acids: CATGRARVGELFF. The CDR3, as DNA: TGTGCCACCGGCAGGGCTCGGGTCGGGGAGCTGTTTTTT.

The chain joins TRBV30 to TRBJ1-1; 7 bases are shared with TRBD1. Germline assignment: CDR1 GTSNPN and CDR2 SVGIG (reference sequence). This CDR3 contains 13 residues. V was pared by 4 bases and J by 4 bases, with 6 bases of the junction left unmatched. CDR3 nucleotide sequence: TGTGCCTGGAACCTACAGGGGTCCACTGAAGCTTTCTTT. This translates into CAWNLQGSTEAFF.

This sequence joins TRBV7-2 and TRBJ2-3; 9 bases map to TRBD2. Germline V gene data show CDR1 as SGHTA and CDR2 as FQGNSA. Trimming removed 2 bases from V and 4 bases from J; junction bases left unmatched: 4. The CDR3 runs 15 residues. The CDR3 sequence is CASSLLGTSPDTQYF. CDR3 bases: TGTGCCAGCAGCTTACTGGGGACTAGCCCAGATACGCAGTATTTT.

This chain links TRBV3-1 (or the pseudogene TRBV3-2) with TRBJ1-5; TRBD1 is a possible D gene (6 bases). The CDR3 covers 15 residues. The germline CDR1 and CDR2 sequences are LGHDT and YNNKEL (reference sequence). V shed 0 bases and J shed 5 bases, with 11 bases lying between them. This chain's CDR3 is CASSQDAGEDQPQHF. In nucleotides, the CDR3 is TGTGCCAGCAGCCAAGATGCAGGGGAGGATCAGCCCCAGCATTTT.

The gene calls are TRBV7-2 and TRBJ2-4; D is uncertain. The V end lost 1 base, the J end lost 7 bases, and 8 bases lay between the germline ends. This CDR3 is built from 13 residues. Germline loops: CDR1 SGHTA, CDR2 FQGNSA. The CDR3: CASSLGPLNIQYF. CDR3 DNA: TGTGCCAGCAGCTTAGGACCGCTCAACATTCAGTACTTC.

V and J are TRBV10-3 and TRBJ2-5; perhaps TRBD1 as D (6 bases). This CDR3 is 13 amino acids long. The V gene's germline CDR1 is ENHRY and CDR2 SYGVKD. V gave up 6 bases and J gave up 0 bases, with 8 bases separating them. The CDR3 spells CAIRQGYQETQYF. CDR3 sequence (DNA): TGTGCCATCAGGCAGGGGTACCAAGAGACCCAGTACTTC.

CDR3 DNA sequence: TGTGCCAGCAGCCGATACCAAGACAGGGCGGCTGGAAACACCATATATTTT. Its protein is CASSRYQDRAAGNTIYF. V gene TRBV7-8 combines with J gene TRBJ1-3, with 7 bases identical to TRBD1. Germline V gene lookup returns CDR1 SGHVS and CDR2 FQNEAQ. V shed 5 bases and J 2 bases; nucleotides not matched to a gene: 12. CDR3 length: 17 residues.

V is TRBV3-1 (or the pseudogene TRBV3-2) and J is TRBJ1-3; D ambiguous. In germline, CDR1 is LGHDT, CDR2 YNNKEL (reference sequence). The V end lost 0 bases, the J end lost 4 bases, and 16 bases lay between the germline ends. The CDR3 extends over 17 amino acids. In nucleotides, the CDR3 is TGTGCCAGCAGCCAAGATTTTGTCACGCCGCCCGGAAACACCATATATTTT. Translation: CASSQDFVTPPGNTIYF.

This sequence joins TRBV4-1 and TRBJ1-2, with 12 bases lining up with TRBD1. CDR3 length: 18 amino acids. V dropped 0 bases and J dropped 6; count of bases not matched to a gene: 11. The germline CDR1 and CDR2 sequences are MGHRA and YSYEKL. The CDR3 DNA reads TGCGCCAGCAGCCAAGATACCGGGCGGGACAGGGGGCGAGATGGCTACACCTTC. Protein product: CASSQDTGRDRGRDGYTF.

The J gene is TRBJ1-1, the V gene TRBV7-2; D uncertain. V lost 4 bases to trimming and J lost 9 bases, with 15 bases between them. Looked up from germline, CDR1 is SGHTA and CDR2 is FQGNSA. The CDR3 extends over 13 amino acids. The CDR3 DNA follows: TGTGCCAGCAGCTCCCGGTCAGCTGCCCAAGCTTTCTTT. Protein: CASSSRSAAQAFF.

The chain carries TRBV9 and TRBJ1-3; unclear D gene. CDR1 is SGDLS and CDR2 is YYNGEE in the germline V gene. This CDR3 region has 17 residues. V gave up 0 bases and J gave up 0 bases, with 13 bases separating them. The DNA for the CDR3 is TGTGCCAGCAGCGTAGAGGTCCCAGCCTTCTCTGGAAACACCATATATTTT. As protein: CASSVEVPAFSGNTIYF. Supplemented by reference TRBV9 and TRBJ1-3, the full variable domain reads DSGVTQTPKHLITATGQRVTLRCSPRSGDLSVYWYQQSLDQGLQFLIQYYNGEERAKGNILERFSAQQFPDLHSELNLSSLELGDSALYFCASSVEVPAFSGNTIYFGEGSWLTVV.